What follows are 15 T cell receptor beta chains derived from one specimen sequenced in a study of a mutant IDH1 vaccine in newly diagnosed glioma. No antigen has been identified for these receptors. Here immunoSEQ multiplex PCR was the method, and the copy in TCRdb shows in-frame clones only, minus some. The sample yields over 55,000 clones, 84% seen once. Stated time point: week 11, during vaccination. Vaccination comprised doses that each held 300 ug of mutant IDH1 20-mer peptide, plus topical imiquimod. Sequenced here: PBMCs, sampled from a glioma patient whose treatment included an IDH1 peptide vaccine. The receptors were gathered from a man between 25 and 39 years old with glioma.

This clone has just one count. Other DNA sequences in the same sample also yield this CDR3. The CDR3 loop reads CASSYPGNTEAFF. The CDR3 DNA reads TGTGCCAGCAGTTATCCGGGGAACACTGAAGCTTTCTTT. This rearrangement joins TRBV28 to TRBJ1-1, with unresolved D. This CDR3 is 13 amino acids long. V gave up 4 bases and J gave up 1 base, with 7 bases separating them. CDR1 is MDHEN, CDR2 SYDVKM, per germline.

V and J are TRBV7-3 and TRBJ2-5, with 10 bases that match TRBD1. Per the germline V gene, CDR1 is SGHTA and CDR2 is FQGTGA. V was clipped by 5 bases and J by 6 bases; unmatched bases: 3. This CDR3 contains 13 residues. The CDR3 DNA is TGTGCCAGCAGCACCGACAGGGGGCAGACCCAGTACTTC. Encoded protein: CASSTDRGQTQYF.

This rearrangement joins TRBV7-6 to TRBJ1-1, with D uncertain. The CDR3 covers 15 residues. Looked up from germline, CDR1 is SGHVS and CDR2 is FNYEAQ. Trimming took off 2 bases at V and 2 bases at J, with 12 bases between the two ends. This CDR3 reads CASSLRGMINTEAFF. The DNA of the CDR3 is TGTGCCAGCAGCTTACGGGGAATGATTAACACTGAAGCTTTCTTT.

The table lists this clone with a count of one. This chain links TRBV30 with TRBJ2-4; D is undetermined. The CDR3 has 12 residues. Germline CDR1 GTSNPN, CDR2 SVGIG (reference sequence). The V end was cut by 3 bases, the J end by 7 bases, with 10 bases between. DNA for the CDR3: TGTGCCTGGAGGGTCGCGGCCAACATTCAGTACTTC. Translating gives CAWRVAANIQYF.

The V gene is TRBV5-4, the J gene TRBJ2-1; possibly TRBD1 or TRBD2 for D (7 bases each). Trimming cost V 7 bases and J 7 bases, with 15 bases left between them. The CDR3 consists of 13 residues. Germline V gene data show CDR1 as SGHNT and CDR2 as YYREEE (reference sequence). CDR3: CASVQGGRNEQFF. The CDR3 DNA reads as TGTGCCAGCGTTCAGGGGGGGAGGAATGAGCAGTTCTTC.

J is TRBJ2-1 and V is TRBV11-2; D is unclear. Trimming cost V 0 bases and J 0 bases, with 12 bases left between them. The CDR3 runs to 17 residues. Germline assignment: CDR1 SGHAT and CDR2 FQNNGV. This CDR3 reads CASSLDRPVRSYNEQFF. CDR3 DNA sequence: TGTGCCAGCAGCTTAGATAGGCCAGTCCGCTCCTACAATGAGCAGTTCTTC.

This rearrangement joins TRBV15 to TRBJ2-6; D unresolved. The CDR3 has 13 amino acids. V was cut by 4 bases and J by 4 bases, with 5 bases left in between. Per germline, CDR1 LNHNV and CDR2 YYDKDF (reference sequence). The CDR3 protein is CATSKKGANVLTF. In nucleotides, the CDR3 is TGTGCCACCAGCAAGAAAGGGGCCAACGTCCTGACTTTC.

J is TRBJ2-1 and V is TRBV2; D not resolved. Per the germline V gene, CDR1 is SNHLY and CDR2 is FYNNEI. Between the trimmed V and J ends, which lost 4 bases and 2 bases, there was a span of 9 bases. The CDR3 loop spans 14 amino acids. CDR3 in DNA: TGTGCCAGCAGTGGGGGTTGGCCCTACAATGAGCAGTTCTTC. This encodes CASSGGWPYNEQFF.

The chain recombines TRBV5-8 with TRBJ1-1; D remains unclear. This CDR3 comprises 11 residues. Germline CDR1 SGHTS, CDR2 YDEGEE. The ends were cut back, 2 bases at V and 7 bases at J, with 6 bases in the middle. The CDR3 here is CASSLSDEAFF. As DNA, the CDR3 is TGTGCCAGCAGCTTATCCGATGAAGCTTTCTTT.

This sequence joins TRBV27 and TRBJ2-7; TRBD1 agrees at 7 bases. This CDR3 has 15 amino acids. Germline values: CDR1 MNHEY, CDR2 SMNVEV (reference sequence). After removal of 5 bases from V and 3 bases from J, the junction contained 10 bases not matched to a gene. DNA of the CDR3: TGTGCCAGCAGTAGAACGGGGACAGAATACTACGAGCAGTACTTC. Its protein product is CASSRTGTEYYEQYF.

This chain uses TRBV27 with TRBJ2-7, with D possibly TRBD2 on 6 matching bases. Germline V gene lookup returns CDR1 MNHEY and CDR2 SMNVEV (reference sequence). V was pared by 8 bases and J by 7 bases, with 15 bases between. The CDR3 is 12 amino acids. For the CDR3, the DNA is TGTGCCAGCTGGGACTCACCGTATGAGCAGTACTTC. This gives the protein CASWDSPYEQYF.

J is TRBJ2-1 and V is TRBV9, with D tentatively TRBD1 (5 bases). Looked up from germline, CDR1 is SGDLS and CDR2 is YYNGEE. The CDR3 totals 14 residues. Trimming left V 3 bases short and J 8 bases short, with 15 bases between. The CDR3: CASSEQAYLDEQFF. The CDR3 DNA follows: TGTGCCAGCAGCGAACAGGCTTATTTGGATGAGCAGTTCTTC.

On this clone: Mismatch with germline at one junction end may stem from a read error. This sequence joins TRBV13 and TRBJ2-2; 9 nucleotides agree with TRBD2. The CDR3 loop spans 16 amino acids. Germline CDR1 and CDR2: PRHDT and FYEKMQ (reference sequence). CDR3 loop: CARSAGRGGHTGELFF. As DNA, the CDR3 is TGTGCCCGCAGCGCAGGGCGGGGGGGCCACACCGGGGAGCTGTTTTTT.

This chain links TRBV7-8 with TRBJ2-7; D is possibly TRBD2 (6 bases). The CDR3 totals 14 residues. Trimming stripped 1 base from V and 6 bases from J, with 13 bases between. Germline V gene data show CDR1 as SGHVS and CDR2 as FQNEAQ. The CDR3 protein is CASSLGVEGSEQYF. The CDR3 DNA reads TGTGCCAGCAGCTTAGGAGTGGAGGGGAGCGAGCAGTACTTC.

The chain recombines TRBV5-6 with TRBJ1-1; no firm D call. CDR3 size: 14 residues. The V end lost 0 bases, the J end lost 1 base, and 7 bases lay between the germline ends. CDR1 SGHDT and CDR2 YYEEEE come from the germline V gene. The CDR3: CASSLGPTNTEAFF. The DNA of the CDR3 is TGTGCCAGCAGCTTGGGACCGACGAACACTGAAGCTTTCTTT.